A single sample gave rise to the 24 T cell receptor beta chains below, sequenced in a study of blood T cell repertoires in COVID-19. The protocol was immunoSEQ multiplex PCR, while the TCRdb copy is restricted to in-frame clones and leaves out a portion. This sample yields more than 150,000 clones, of which approximately 80% are seen a single time; 13% belongs to the top ten. Sequenced material: PBMCs or T cells enriched from blood (not recorded which). Source of these receptors: a woman aged 55-70 years who had recovered from COVID-19.

This sequence joins TRBV2 and TRBJ2-1, with 10 bases lining up with TRBD2. The CDR3 runs 15 residues. V shed 7 bases and J 7 bases; nucleotides not matched to a gene: 10. The germline V gene encodes CDR1 SNHLY and CDR2 FYNNEI. CDR3 in DNA: TGTGCCAGCATTCGGTCTAGCGGGAGCAATAATGAGCAGTTCTTC. It codes for CASIRSSGSNNEQFF.

This clone turned up a few times. V usage is TRBV5-1 and J usage is TRBJ2-3; D is possibly TRBD2 (6 bases). V lost 4 bases, J lost 3 bases, and 12 bases lay in between. CDR3 size: 14 residues. Germline CDR1 and CDR2: SGHRS and YFSETQ. CDR3 bases: TGCGCCAGCAGCCAAGGGACTGTAACAGATACGCAGTATTTT. It translates to CASSQGTVTDTQYF.

The gene calls are TRBV7-2 and TRBJ2-5; 7 nucleotides agree with TRBD2. The CDR3 is 14 residues long. The V gene's germline CDR1 is SGHTA and CDR2 FQGNSA. V was clipped by 6 bases and J by 3 bases; unmatched bases: 7. DNA of the CDR3: TGTGCCAGCAGTTCTGGGACTATGAAAGAGACCCAGTACTTC. Amino acid sequence: CASSSGTMKETQYF.

This clone was recorded a few times. V is TRBV4-1 and J is TRBJ1-2; the D is unclear. The CDR3 runs to 14 residues. Trimming took 0 bases from V and 6 from J, leaving 11 bases between them. CDR1 and CDR2 from the germline V gene are MGHRA and YSYEKL. CDR3 residues: CASSQEERMHGYTF. The DNA of the CDR3 is TGCGCCAGCAGCCAAGAGGAGAGGATGCATGGCTACACCTTC.

The chain couples TRBV6-5 to TRBJ1-2, with D tentatively TRBD1 (5 bases). Trimming shortened V by 1 base and J by 4 bases, and 13 bases separated the two germline ends. Germline loops: CDR1 MNHEY, CDR2 SVGAGI. CDR3 length equals 15 residues. The CDR3 spells CASSYFPGLAYGYTF. CDR3 coding DNA: TGTGCCAGCAGTTACTTTCCAGGGTTAGCCTATGGCTACACCTTC.

This chain connects TRBV5-1 to TRBJ2-1; tentative D call: TRBD1 (5 bases). V was shortened by 4 bases and J by 4 bases, with 9 bases between the two germline ends. The CDR3 length is 13 residues. The germline gives CDR1 SGHRS, CDR2 YFSETQ. The DNA of the CDR3 is TGCGCCAGCAGCAAGGACACATACAATGAGCAGTTCTTC. Its protein is CASSKDTYNEQFF.

This chain uses TRBV12-3 or TRBV12-4 with TRBJ1-5; D is unresolved. V was cut by 3 bases and J by 5 bases, with 8 bases left in between. The CDR3 runs to 13 residues. DNA for the CDR3: TGTGCCAGCAGTTTGTCCAATTATCAGCCCCAGCATTTT. Protein product: CASSLSNYQPQHF.

The sample holds a few counts of this clone. The V gene is TRBV5-1, the J gene TRBJ2-1; the match to TRBD2 covers 7 bases. From germline, CDR1 is SGHRS and CDR2 YFSETQ. J gave up 7 bases and V 0 bases, and 10 bases lay outside the gene matches. There are 16 residues in the CDR3. As DNA, the CDR3 is TGCGCCAGCAGCTTGGGGCCGGCTAGCGGAGAGAATGAGCAGTTCTTC. Its translation: CASSLGPASGENEQFF.

V usage is TRBV19 and J usage is TRBJ2-3; 7 positions match TRBD1. Trimming took 3 bases from V and 2 from J; bases not matched to a gene: 2. Germline CDR1 LNHDA, CDR2 SQIVND (reference sequence). This CDR3 is 14 amino acids long. In DNA form, the CDR3 reads TGTGCCAGTAGTATCGGACAGGTCACAGATACGCAGTATTTT. This translates into CASSIGQVTDTQYF.

This sequence joins TRBV6-5 and TRBJ2-7; 9 nucleotides agree with TRBD1. Trimming at V came to 6 bases and at J to 12 bases, leaving 15 bases not matched to a gene. CDR3 size: 14 residues. The germline CDR1 and CDR2 sequences are MNHEY and SVGAGI. The chain's CDR3 is CASRAPGQGGAPYF. CDR3 bases: TGTGCCAGCAGGGCTCCGGGACAGGGTGGGGCTCCGTACTTC.

The V call is TRBV27, the J call TRBJ1-1; possibly TRBD1 for D (5 bases). Germline CDR1 reads MNHEY; CDR2 reads SMNVEV (reference sequence). V was trimmed by 6 bases and J by 7 bases, leaving 15 bases between them. The CDR3 length is 13 residues. CDR3 sequence reads: CASRTQGLGEAFF. The CDR3 nucleotides read TGTGCCAGCAGGACCCAGGGACTAGGTGAAGCTTTCTTT.

The V and J genes are TRBV9 and TRBJ2-3; 10 bases map to TRBD2. This CDR3 comprises 16 residues. The germline gives CDR1 SGDLS, CDR2 YYNGEE. V lost 2 bases and J lost 6; bases outside the gene matches: 9. CDR3 loop: CASSVNIAGGPDTQYF. CDR3 nucleotide sequence: TGTGCCAGCAGCGTGAACATAGCGGGGGGTCCGGATACGCAGTATTTT.

The gene calls are TRBV7-9 and TRBJ2-4; D unresolved. Germline V gives CDR1 SEHNR, CDR2 FQNEAQ (reference sequence). Trimming pared 3 bases from V and 8 bases from J, leaving 17 bases between. CDR3 size: 15 residues. The CDR3 loop is CASSFLPPSVDIQYF. CDR3 bases: TGTGCCAGCAGCTTCCTTCCGCCTTCGGTGGACATTCAGTACTTC.

This clone was recorded a few times. The chain couples TRBV6-1 to TRBJ2-7; a possible D gene is TRBD1 (6 bases). V lost 2 bases and J lost 3, with 17 bases in between. Germline CDR1 MNHNS, CDR2 SASEGT. There are 16 residues in the CDR3. CDR3 bases: TGTGCCAGCAGTGAATTGGGTGGACAGCCGTTCTACGAGCAGTACTTC. The encoded protein is CASSELGGQPFYEQYF.

CDR3 amino acids: CASSRQGLSYEQYF. CDR3 nucleotides: TGTGCCAGCAGTCGCCAGGGCCTGTCCTACGAGCAGTACTTC. This sequence joins TRBV27 and TRBJ2-7; TRBD1 is a possible D gene (5 bases). There are 14 residues in the CDR3. CDR1 is MNHEY, CDR2 SMNVEV, per germline (reference sequence). The V gene lost 5 bases and the J gene lost 1 base, with 12 bases spanning the gap.

The J gene is TRBJ2-7, the V gene TRBV2; 9 positions match TRBD2. The junction had 3 bases not matched to a gene; V was cut back by 5 bases and J by 1 base. Germline CDR1 SNHLY, CDR2 FYNNEI. The CDR3 sequence is 14 residues long. The DNA of the CDR3 is TGTGCCAGCAGTACTAGCGGGCAGTCCTACGAGCAGTACTTC. The encoded protein is CASSTSGQSYEQYF.

The chain has TRBV5-4 and TRBJ1-1; tentatively, D is TRBD1 (5 bases). The CDR3 extends over 14 amino acids. V was shortened by 0 bases and J by 0 bases, with 6 bases between the two germline ends. CDR1 is SGHNT, CDR2 YYREEE, per germline (reference sequence). The CDR3, as DNA: TGTGCCAGCAGCTTGGGGGGGGTGAACACTGAAGCTTTCTTT. Translation: CASSLGGVNTEAFF.

V is TRBV9 and J is TRBJ1-6; 8 nucleotides align to TRBD1. CDR1 and CDR2 from the germline V gene are SGDLS and YYNGEE. The CDR3 is 17 amino acids. Trimming cost V 0 bases and J 9 bases; bases outside gene matches: 11. The CDR3 region is CASSVEPSPGTGSPLHF. DNA of the CDR3: TGTGCCAGCAGCGTAGAACCAAGTCCCGGGACAGGTTCACCCCTCCACTTT.

This chain uses TRBV3-1 (or the pseudogene TRBV3-2) with TRBJ1-2; tentative D call: TRBD1 (5 bases). The CDR3 sequence is 16 residues long. The germline V gene encodes CDR1 LGHDT and CDR2 YNNKEL (reference sequence). The V end lost 1 base, the J end lost 2 bases, and 14 bases lay between the germline ends. The CDR3 DNA reads as TGTGCCAGCAGCCAAGTATTGAGGGACTACAACTATGGCTACACCTTC. Translated, it gives CASSQVLRDYNYGYTF.

The rearrangement uses TRBV11-2 and TRBJ2-1, with 11 bases that match TRBD2. The length of the CDR3 is 17 residues. Germline CDR1 is SGHAT and CDR2 is FQNNGV. Unmatched junction bases numbered 13, after V lost 2 bases and J lost 10 bases. The CDR3 coding sequence is TGTGCCAGCAGCTTACTAGCGGGAGGTAGTGGGTTATACGAGCAGTTCTTC. Amino acid sequence: CASSLLAGGSGLYEQFF.

This clone has just one count. J is TRBJ2-2 and V is TRBV5-1; TRBD1 agrees at 8 bases. V gave up 2 bases and J gave up 8 bases; unmatched junction bases: 5. The CDR3 spans 14 residues. Germline values: CDR1 SGHRS, CDR2 YFSETQ. The CDR3 coding sequence is TGCGCCAGCAGCTTAACAGGGGGTTCTGGGGAGCTGTTTTTT. This sequence encodes CASSLTGGSGELFF.

The chain employs TRBV18 and TRBJ1-2; 7 positions agree with TRBD1. From germline, CDR1 is KGHSH and CDR2 LQKENI. Trimming took 4 bases from V and 2 from J; bases not matched to a gene: 7. The CDR3 loop spans 15 amino acids. Here the CDR3 DNA reads TGTGCCAGCTCACTAGCACAACAGGGGAACTATGGCTACACCTTC. Protein sequence: CASSLAQQGNYGYTF.

The J gene is TRBJ2-3, the V gene TRBV25-1, with D possibly being TRBD2 (5 bases). This CDR3 spans 14 amino acids. Germline lookup yields CDR1 MGHDK and CDR2 SYGVNS. V was trimmed by 5 bases and J by 1 base, leaving 10 bases between them. The CDR3 region has the DNA TGTGCCAGCAGTACCTCGAGGGGCACAGATACGCAGTATTTT. Translating it yields CASSTSRGTDTQYF.

The chain has TRBV3-1 (or the pseudogene TRBV3-2) and TRBJ2-3, with D possibly matching TRBD2 (5 bases). The germline V gene encodes CDR1 LGHDT and CDR2 YNNKEL (reference sequence). Trimming pared 5 bases from V and 0 bases from J, leaving 15 bases between. CDR3 size: 16 residues. CDR3 protein: CASSLTSGSSTDTQYF. CDR3 coding DNA: TGTGCCAGCAGCTTAACCAGCGGTTCTAGCACAGATACGCAGTATTTT.